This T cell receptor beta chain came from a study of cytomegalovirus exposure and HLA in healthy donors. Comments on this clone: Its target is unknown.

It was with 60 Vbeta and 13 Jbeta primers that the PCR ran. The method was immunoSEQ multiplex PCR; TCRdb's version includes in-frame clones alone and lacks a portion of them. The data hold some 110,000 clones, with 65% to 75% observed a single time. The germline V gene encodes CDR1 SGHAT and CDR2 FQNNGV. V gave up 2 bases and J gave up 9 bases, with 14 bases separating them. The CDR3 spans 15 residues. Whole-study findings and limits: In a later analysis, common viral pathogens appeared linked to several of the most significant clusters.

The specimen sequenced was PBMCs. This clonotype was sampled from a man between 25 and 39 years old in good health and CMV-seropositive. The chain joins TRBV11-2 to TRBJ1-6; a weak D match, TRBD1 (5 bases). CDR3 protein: CASSLIKGPISPLHF. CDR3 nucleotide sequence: TGTGCCAGCAGCTTAATAAAGGGGCCTATTTCACCCCTCCACTTT.